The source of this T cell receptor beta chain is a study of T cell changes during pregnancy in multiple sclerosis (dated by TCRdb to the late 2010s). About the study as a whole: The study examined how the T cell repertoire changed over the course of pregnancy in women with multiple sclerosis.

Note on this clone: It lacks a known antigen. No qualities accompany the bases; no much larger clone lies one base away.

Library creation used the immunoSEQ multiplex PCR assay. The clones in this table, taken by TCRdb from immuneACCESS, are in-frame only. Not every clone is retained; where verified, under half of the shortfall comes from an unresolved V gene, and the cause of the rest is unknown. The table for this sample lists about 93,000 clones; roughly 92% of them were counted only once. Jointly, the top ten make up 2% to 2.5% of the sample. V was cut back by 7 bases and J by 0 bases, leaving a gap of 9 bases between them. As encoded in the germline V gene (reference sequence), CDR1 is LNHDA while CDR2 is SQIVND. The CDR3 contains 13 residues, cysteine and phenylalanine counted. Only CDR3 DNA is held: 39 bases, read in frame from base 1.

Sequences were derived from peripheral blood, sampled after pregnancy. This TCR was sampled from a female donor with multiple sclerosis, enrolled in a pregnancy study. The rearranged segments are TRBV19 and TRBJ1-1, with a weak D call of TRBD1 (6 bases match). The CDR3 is CASKDSMNTEAFF. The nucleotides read TGTGCCAGTAAGGACAGCATGAACACTGAAGCTTTCTTT.